These 7 T cell receptor beta chains were sequenced from one sample in a study of T cell changes during pregnancy in multiple sclerosis. Clones were sequenced by immunoSEQ multiplex PCR, and TCRdb holds only the in-frame ones, with some missing. The data show 20,000 or so clones, about nine tenths seen once. This sample comprised CD8+ T cells from peripheral blood mononuclear cells, obtained in the third trimester of pregnancy. The receptors originated from a female donor in good health, enrolled as a control in a pregnancy study.

The V call is TRBV4-1, the J call TRBJ2-7, with 8 bases that match TRBD2. With V trimmed by 2 bases and J by 5 bases, 8 bases remained unmatched. The CDR3 spans 15 residues. Germline lookup yields CDR1 MGHRA and CDR2 YSYEKL. In DNA form, the CDR3 reads TGCGCCAGCAGCCAACTGGGTAGCGGGGTCCACGAGCAGTACTTC. Its protein product is CASSQLGSGVHEQYF.

V usage is TRBV11-1 and J usage is TRBJ1-1, with D hard to call. The CDR3 is made up of 14 amino acids. Germline CDR1 reads SGHAT; CDR2 reads FQDESV (reference sequence). V shed 0 bases and J shed 5 bases, with 10 bases lying between them. DNA of the CDR3: TGTGCCAGCAGCTTAGCGGCGACGGGGACTGAAGCTTTCTTT. It specifies CASSLAATGTEAFF.

DNA for the CDR3: TGTGCCAGCAGCTCGGGGGGAACAGGGATCTATGGCTACACCTTC. Amino acid sequence: CASSSGGTGIYGYTF. This sequence joins TRBV5-6 and TRBJ1-2, with D possibly being TRBD1 (6 bases). V dropped 3 bases and J dropped 4 bases, with 16 bases sitting between them. The germline gives CDR1 SGHDT, CDR2 YYEEEE. The CDR3 loop spans 15 amino acids.

This sequence joins TRBV18 and TRBJ1-1; tentatively, D is TRBD1 (6 bases). CDR1 and CDR2 from the germline V gene are KGHSH and LQKENI. This CDR3 has 15 residues. V was shortened by 2 bases and J by 1 base, with 11 bases between the two germline ends. CDR3 protein: CASSPSQGTNTEAFF. The CDR3 DNA is TGTGCCAGCTCACCAAGCCAGGGGACGAACACTGAAGCTTTCTTT. The full variable domain, with the rest looked up from reference TRBV18 and TRBJ1-1, is NAGVMQNPRHLVRRRGQEARLRCSPMKGHSHVYWYRQLPEEGLKFMVYLQKENIIDESGMPKERFSAEFPKEGPSILRIQQVVRGDSAAYFCASSPSQGTNTEAFFGQGTRLTVV.

V gene TRBV7-9 combines with J gene TRBJ2-1; perhaps TRBD2 as D (6 bases). The CDR3 runs to 16 residues. Germline-derived CDR1 and CDR2 are SEHNR and FQNEAQ (reference sequence). Trimming removed 5 bases at V and 9 bases at J, with 23 bases between. CDR3 sequence reads: CASSGGPQGGKGEQFF. The CDR3 DNA sequence: TGTGCCAGCAGCGGGGGTCCCCAGGGCGGGAAGGGTGAGCAGTTCTTC.

The V call is TRBV7-8, the J call TRBJ1-5; D gene uncertain. Trimming removed 1 base at V and 5 bases at J, with 15 bases between. The length of the CDR3 is 16 residues. CDR1 and CDR2 from the germline V gene are SGHVS and FQNEAQ. CDR3: CASSLGGDRRYQPQHF. CDR3 sequence (DNA): TGTGCCAGCAGCTTAGGTGGAGACCGACGATATCAGCCCCAGCATTTT. The full variable domain, its missing parts supplied by reference TRBV7-8 and TRBJ1-5, is GAGVSQSPRYKVAKRGQDVALRCDPISGHVSLFWYQQALGQGPEFLTYFQNEAQLDKSGLPSDRFFAERPEGSVSTLKIQRTQQEDSAVYLCASSLGGDRRYQPQHFGDGTRLSIL.

The rearrangement uses TRBV21-1 and TRBJ1-1; the table names TRBD1, a call not compared with the DNA. TRBV21-1 constitutes a pseudogene. There are 15 residues in the CDR3. For the CDR3, the DNA is TGTGCCAGCAGCGAAAGGGGTCGAATGAACACTGAAGCTTTCTTT. As protein: CASSERGRMNTEAFF.